The clone carrying this T cell receptor beta chain turned up a few times. At deep level, the assay was performed. Unsorted PBMC samples were amplified in replicate PCRs containing roughly 300 ng DNA, 30,000 to 35,000 T cell genomes. The authors sequenced unsorted PBMC DNA on ten immunoSEQ deep assay plates. Libraries were prepared by immunoSEQ multiplex PCR; TCRdb keeps only in-frame clonotypes and omits some of them. The sample shows some 480,000 clones, roughly 85% of them seen only once. Trimming took off 10 bases at V and 0 bases at J, with 12 bases between the two ends. This CDR3 is built from 13 residues. Germline CDR1 and CDR2: SNHLY and FYNNEI. This sample was taken from a study of shared clonotypes between healthy human individuals. About the research overall: The cohort had two women and a few men, ages 18 to 49.

The sequenced sample was PBMCs. This chain connects TRBV2 to TRBJ1-2; no definite D call. The origin of this receptor is a woman aged 40 to 50 in good health. Some clones in this sample may be carry-over from other donors' samples. The chain's CDR3 is CATSPDSNYGYTF. DNA for the CDR3: TGTGCCACCAGCCCCGATTCTAACTATGGCTACACCTTC.